One and the same sample provided the 28 T cell receptor beta chains below, sequenced in a study of cytomegalovirus exposure and HLA in healthy donors. Libraries were prepared by immunoSEQ multiplex PCR; TCRdb keeps only in-frame clonotypes and omits some of them. Of approximately 160,000 clones listed, 91% are singletons. Source material: PBMCs. These TCRs come from a woman younger than 35 in good health and CMV-seropositive.

The chain is built from TRBV19 and TRBJ2-1; the D gene is possibly TRBD1 (6 bases). CDR1 is LNHDA, CDR2 SQIVND, per germline (reference sequence). V was clipped by 0 bases and J by 8 bases, with 14 bases between them. The CDR3 consists of 15 residues. CDR3 residues: CASSIDRGLGYEQFF. Written as DNA, the CDR3 is TGTGCCAGTAGTATAGACAGGGGCTTGGGCTATGAGCAGTTCTTC.

This clone was seen only once. This chain uses TRBV7-2 with TRBJ2-2; no reliable D call. The CDR3 is 15 amino acids. CDR1 SGHTA and CDR2 FQGNSA come from the germline V gene. V lost 1 base, J lost 2 bases, and 8 bases lay in between. Here the CDR3 reads CASSLGAANTGELFF. CDR3 sequence (DNA): TGTGCCAGCAGCTTAGGCGCGGCAAACACCGGGGAGCTGTTTTTT.

The chain is built from TRBV30 and TRBJ1-1; D gene unclear. The CDR3 totals 13 residues. Germline V lookup: CDR1 GTSNPN, CDR2 SVGIG (reference sequence). Trimming pared 0 bases from V and 11 bases from J, leaving 16 bases between. The CDR3 sequence: CAWSVNGLTAAFF. The DNA of the CDR3 is TGTGCCTGGAGTGTCAACGGACTCACAGCGGCTTTCTTT.

This chain joins TRBV14 and TRBJ2-1; 12 bases are shared with TRBD1. V gave up 3 bases and J gave up 9 bases; unmatched junction bases: 6. The germline V gene has CDR1 SGHDN and CDR2 FVKESK. This CDR3 spans 15 amino acids. CDR3 coding DNA: TGTGCCAGCAGCCACTGGGACAGGGGGCGGGGTGAGCAGTTCTTC. This translates into CASSHWDRGRGEQFF.

The genes are TRBV5-1 and TRBJ1-2, with D perhaps TRBD1 (6 bases). Germline CDR1 reads SGHRS; CDR2 reads YFSETQ. V lost 7 bases, J lost 7 bases, and 20 bases lay in between. This CDR3 is built from 14 residues. CDR3 amino acids: CASRGLTTGTGYTF. The CDR3 DNA sequence: TGCGCCAGCCGAGGACTCACAACAGGGACTGGCTACACCTTC. The full variable domain, its missing parts supplied by reference TRBV5-1 and TRBJ1-2, is KAGVTQTPRYLIKTRGQQVTLSCSPISGHRSVSWYQQTPGQGLQFLFEYFSETQRNKGNFPGRFSGRQFSNSRSEMNVSTLELGDSALYLCASRGLTTGTGYTFGSGTRLTVV.

J is TRBJ2-1 and V is TRBV7-2, with 12 nucleotides matching TRBD2. Germline V gene sequence: CDR1 SGHTA, CDR2 FQGNSA. V gave up 5 bases and J gave up 6 bases; unmatched junction bases: 14. CDR3 length: 18 residues. The CDR3 nucleotides read TGTGCCAGCAGCCTCCATAGGTCCCTAGCGGGGGGGAGCAATGAGCAGTTCTTC. Its protein product is CASSLHRSLAGGSNEQFF.

V is TRBV7-8 and J is TRBJ2-3, with 14 bases that match TRBD2. Per the germline V gene, CDR1 is SGHVS and CDR2 is FQNEAQ. V trimming: 5 bases; J trimming: 4 bases; junction bases outside the gene matches: 5. CDR3 length: 16 amino acids. Here the CDR3 reads CASSPGTSGGSDTQYF. The CDR3 DNA reads TGTGCCAGCAGCCCAGGGACTAGCGGGGGCTCAGATACGCAGTATTTT.

The V call is TRBV10-3, the J call TRBJ1-4, with D possibly TRBD1 on 5 matching bases. Trimming pared 3 bases from V and 2 bases from J, leaving 13 bases between. The CDR3 is 16 residues long. The V gene's germline CDR1 is ENHRY and CDR2 SYGVKD. CDR3: CAISDPERGTNEKLFF. CDR3 nucleotide sequence: TGTGCCATCAGTGACCCCGAAAGGGGTACTAATGAAAAACTGTTTTTT.

This clone was detected once. DNA for the CDR3: TGTGCCAGCAGGACACCGGGACTTTTTAACTATGGCTACACCTTC. It yields the protein CASRTPGLFNYGYTF. V usage is TRBV28 and J usage is TRBJ1-2, with a weak D call TRBD1 (5 bases). V was pared by 6 bases and J by 1 base, with 15 bases between. The CDR3 contains 15 residues. Germline CDR1 is MDHEN and CDR2 is SYDVKM.

The chain couples TRBV11-3 to TRBJ2-3; 9 positions agree with TRBD1. The CDR3 consists of 14 residues. CDR1 is SGHNT, CDR2 YENEEA, per germline. V shed 5 bases, J shed 0 bases, and the junction held 0 bases outside the gene matches. CDR3 loop: CASSDRGSTDTQYF. The CDR3 DNA follows: TGTGCCAGCAGCGACAGGGGGAGCACAGATACGCAGTATTTT.

The sample holds a few counts of this clone. J is TRBJ1-2 and V is TRBV6-5, with D maybe TRBD1 (6 bases). The V and J ends lost 8 bases and 1 base respectively, with 11 bases between them. The CDR3 is made up of 13 amino acids. The V gene's germline CDR1 is MNHEY and CDR2 SVGAGI. The CDR3 DNA is TGTGCCAGCGGCACAGGGATTAACTATGGCTACACCTTC. It is translated as CASGTGINYGYTF.

The chain joins TRBV28 to TRBJ2-2; 8 nucleotides agree with TRBD2. The CDR3 loop spans 15 amino acids. Germline CDR1 and CDR2: MDHEN and SYDVKM. Unmatched junction bases numbered 8, after V lost 8 bases and J lost 3 bases. The CDR3 DNA reads TGTGCCAGCCTCCCGGGGGGGCAGGACACCGGGGAGCTGTTTTTT. It yields the protein CASLPGGQDTGELFF. The variable domain in full, with the rest retrieved from reference TRBV28 and TRBJ2-2, is DVKVTQSSRYLVKRTGEKVFLECVQDMDHENMFWYRQDPGLGLRLIYFSYDVKMKEKGDIPEGYSVSREKKERFSLILESASTNQTSMYLCASLPGGQDTGELFFGEGSRLTVL.

A word on this clone: At one of its ends the junction is not consistent with the germline gene, which may arise from a read error. Other DNA sequences in the same sample also yield this CDR3. The genes are TRBV4-3 and TRBJ1-1, with D hard to call. The CDR3 is made up of 16 amino acids. Germline V gene lookup returns CDR1 LGHNA and CDR2 YSLEER. As DNA, the CDR3 is TGCGCTAGCAGCCAAGATGTACGAGGGATCAACACTGAAGCTTTCTTT. Translated: CASSQDVRGINTEAFF.

V and J are TRBV7-2 and TRBJ2-7; 8 positions agree with TRBD1. This CDR3 is built from 14 residues. The J segment lost 6 bases and the V segment lost 3 bases, leaving 7 bases of the junction unmatched. The V gene's germline CDR1 is SGHTA and CDR2 FQGNSA. CDR3 amino acids: CASSFRDRRSEQYF. The CDR3 nucleotides are TGTGCCAGCAGCTTCCGGGACAGGAGAAGCGAGCAGTACTTC.

This clone appeared once. V usage is TRBV2 and J usage is TRBJ2-4; weak D call: TRBD2 (6 bases). In germline, CDR1 is SNHLY, CDR2 FYNNEI. The length of the CDR3 is 18 residues. The V gene lost 3 bases and the J gene lost 8 bases, with 26 bases spanning the gap. The CDR3 reads CASSEQLARIDERDIQYF. CDR3 DNA: TGTGCCAGCAGTGAGCAACTAGCTAGAATAGACGAGAGGGACATTCAGTACTTC.

This clone has just a few counts. The chain couples TRBV19 to TRBJ1-1, with a tentative D call TRBD1 (5 bases). The germline V and J ends were trimmed by 4 bases and 10 bases, with 13 bases remaining between them. Germline CDR1 LNHDA, CDR2 SQIVND (reference sequence). This CDR3 is built from 12 residues. The CDR3 nucleotides read TGTGCCAGTAGTACCCTAAGGGGTATAGCTTTCTTT. Amino acids: CASSTLRGIAFF.

J is TRBJ2-5 and V is TRBV6-5; D remains unclear. The CDR3 totals 13 residues. Germline CDR1 MNHEY, CDR2 SVGAGI. Between the trimmed V and J ends, which lost 4 bases and 6 bases, there was a span of 12 bases. For the CDR3, the DNA is TGTGCCAGCAGTTCCCCCCGCGTCCAGACCCAGTACTTC. Encoded protein: CASSSPRVQTQYF.

The rearrangement uses TRBV10-1 and TRBJ2-7; no reliable D call. The germline gives CDR1 WNHNN, CDR2 SYGVQD (reference sequence). With 3 bases removed from V and 2 bases from J, the gap between germline ends came to 17 bases. The CDR3 loop spans 16 amino acids. CDR3 nucleotides: TGCGCCAGCAGTGACCACGGCAGGCGATTTCCCTACGAGCAGTACTTC. Translated, it gives CASSDHGRRFPYEQYF.

J is TRBJ1-2 and V is TRBV6-1; D ambiguous. The V gene lost 0 bases and the J gene lost 4 bases, with 12 bases spanning the gap. Germline V CDR1 and CDR2: MNHNS, SASEGT. This CDR3 has 15 amino acids. DNA for the CDR3: TGTGCCAGCAGTGAAGCTAAAGGAGGAGGCTATGGCTACACCTTC. Its protein is CASSEAKGGGYGYTF.

This clone was observed a handful of times. V and J are TRBV23-1 and TRBJ2-7; 10 nucleotides agree with TRBD1. TRBV23-1 is recorded as an ORF, its role being uncertain. This CDR3 spans 16 amino acids. V lost 7 bases, J lost 5 bases, and 14 bases stayed unmatched. CDR3 amino acids: CASNSAVGTGVDEQYF. The DNA of the CDR3 is TGCGCCAGCAATTCCGCCGTAGGGACAGGGGTCGACGAGCAGTACTTC.

The genes are TRBV6-5 and TRBJ1-1; D is possibly TRBD1 (5 bases). This CDR3 spans 13 amino acids. Per germline, CDR1 MNHEY and CDR2 SVGAGI. Trimming stripped 0 bases from V and 11 bases from J, with 13 bases between. CDR3 nucleotides: TGTGCCAGCAGTTACTCCGGGCGGGGGGACGCTTTCTTT. As protein: CASSYSGRGDAFF.

V usage is TRBV5-1 and J usage is TRBJ2-1; 8 bases are a match to TRBD2. The CDR3 extends over 15 amino acids. The germline V gene has CDR1 SGHRS and CDR2 YFSETQ. V was pared by 6 bases and J by 2 bases, with 7 bases of the junction left unmatched. Written as DNA, the CDR3 is TGCGCCAGCACTCTCGGGGGGGATACCTACAATGAGCAGTTCTTC. Protein sequence: CASTLGGDTYNEQFF. The full variable domain, its missing parts supplied by reference TRBV5-1 and TRBJ2-1, is KAGVTQTPRYLIKTRGQQVTLSCSPISGHRSVSWYQQTPGQGLQFLFEYFSETQRNKGNFPGRFSGRQFSNSRSEMNVSTLELGDSALYLCASTLGGDTYNEQFFGPGTRLTVL.

The rearrangement joins TRBV4-2 to TRBJ2-3, with D perhaps matching TRBD2 (6 bases). The germline V gene has CDR1 LGHNA and CDR2 YNFKEQ. V lost 1 base and J lost 1, with 9 bases in between. The CDR3 length is 15 residues. The CDR3 DNA sequence: TGTGCCAGCAGCCAAGTAGTAGCGGGCACAGATACGCAGTATTTT. Protein product: CASSQVVAGTDTQYF.

The chain links TRBV4-1 to TRBJ2-3; 8 positions agree with TRBD2. Looked up from germline, CDR1 is MGHRA and CDR2 is YSYEKL. This CDR3 region has 17 residues. With 4 bases clipped from V and 2 bases from J, the junction kept 11 bases outside the gene matches. CDR3 region: CASSLTFGGAFTDTQYF. The CDR3 DNA is TGCGCCAGCAGCCTAACATTCGGGGGGGCATTCACAGATACGCAGTATTTT.

The chain combines TRBV7-8 with TRBJ2-2; 7 bases fit TRBD2. With V trimmed by 6 bases and J by 4 bases, 11 bases remained unmatched. Germline loops: CDR1 SGHVS, CDR2 FQNEAQ. This CDR3 spans 16 amino acids. The CDR3 bases are TGTGCCAGCAGTCAGACTAGCCGCACCACCACCGGGGAGCTGTTTTTT. This gives the protein CASSQTSRTTTGELFF.

This clone has just a few counts. The chain has TRBV9 and TRBJ2-1; D perhaps matches TRBD2 (6 bases). The CDR3 covers 16 residues. V lost 3 bases and J lost 7, with 20 bases in between. Germline-derived CDR1 and CDR2 are SGDLS and YYNGEE. The CDR3 spells CASSDAGTAAYNEQFF. The DNA of the CDR3 is TGTGCCAGCAGCGATGCCGGGACTGCTGCTTATAATGAGCAGTTCTTC. The entire variable domain, with the rest obtained from reference TRBV9 and TRBJ2-1, is as follows: DSGVTQTPKHLITATGQRVTLRCSPRSGDLSVYWYQQSLDQGLQFLIQYYNGEERAKGNILERFSAQQFPDLHSELNLSSLELGDSALYFCASSDAGTAAYNEQFFGPGTRLTVL.

The rearrangement uses TRBV7-6 and TRBJ2-5, with D possibly TRBD1 on 6 matching bases. Germline CDR1 SGHVS, CDR2 FNYEAQ. V lost 5 bases and J 0 bases, leaving 10 bases between the germline ends. The CDR3 loop spans 14 amino acids. CDR3 nucleotide sequence: TGTGCCAGCAGCCAAGGGACATACCAAGAGACCCAGTACTTC. Amino acid sequence: CASSQGTYQETQYF. The whole variable domain, remainder taken from reference TRBV7-6 and TRBJ2-5, is GAGVSQSPRYKVTKRGQDVALRCDPISGHVSLYWYRQALGQGPEFLTYFNYEAQQDKSGLPNDRFSAERPEGSISTLTIQRTEQRDSAMYRCASSQGTYQETQYFGPGTRLLVL.

This clone was detected once. The rearrangement joins TRBV4-3 to TRBJ2-7, with 9 nucleotides matching TRBD1. J gave up 3 bases and V 2 bases, and 11 bases lay outside the gene matches. Germline-derived CDR1 and CDR2 are LGHNA and YSLEER. This CDR3 contains 17 residues. CDR3 amino acids: CASSQTPRTGVRYEQYF. Written as DNA, the CDR3 is TGCGCCAGCAGCCAAACACCACGGACAGGGGTCCGCTACGAGCAGTACTTC.